This is a list of T cell receptor beta chains from one sample in a study of T cell repertoires in aging, cancer and after chemotherapy. MiXCR, run by TCRdb on the multiplex PCR reads, gives a single entry per CDR3 protein. The sample holds roughly 980 distinct CDR3 sequences, 46% seen once. Sequencing input: blood. These receptors originate from a human donor with a solid tumor. The donor label of this sample is uncertain. Each CDR3 is given with its conserved first and last residue. The D gene is left open where the match is weak. Expanded clones are given a class, and other clones once, few, many or no size at all.

j_gene: TRBJ1-5
v_gene: TRBV12-3/TRBV12-4
abundance: once
d_gene: TRBD1
CDR3aa: CASTQGAINQPQHF
CDR3nt: TGTGCCAGCACCCAGGGGGCAATCAATCAGCCCCAGCATTTT

j_gene: TRBJ2-7
v_gene: TRBV4-2
abundance: -
d_gene: TRBD2
CDR3aa: CASSQDYGGASEQYF
CDR3nt: TGTGCCAGCAGCCAAGACTACGGGGGGGCGAGTGAGCAGTACTTC

j_gene: TRBJ2-7
v_gene: TRBV7-6
abundance: few
d_gene: TRBD2
CDR3aa: CASSPRSGGSYEQYF
CDR3nt: TGTGCCAGCAGCCCCAGGTCGGGGGGATCCTACGAGCAGTACTTC

j_gene: TRBJ1-1
v_gene: TRBV7-6
abundance: few
d_gene: -
CDR3aa: CASSLDVDTFPALNTEAFF
CDR3nt: TGTGCCAGCAGCTTAGACGTGGACACCTTCCCGGCCCTGAACACTGAAGCTTTCTTT

j_gene: TRBJ2-7
v_gene: TRBV29-1
abundance: -
d_gene: TRBD2
CDR3aa: CSVVLLAVPHEQYF
CDR3nt: TGCAGCGTTGTCTTGCTAGCGGTCCCCCACGAGCAGTACTTC

j_gene: TRBJ2-1
v_gene: TRBV29-1
abundance: few
d_gene: TRBD2
CDR3aa: CSVEQREEFF
CDR3nt: TGCAGCGTTGAACAGCGGGAGGAGTTCTTC

j_gene: TRBJ2-1
v_gene: TRBV7-3
abundance: -
d_gene: TRBD2
CDR3aa: CASSELAGGSNEQFF
CDR3nt: TGTGCCAGCAGCGAACTAGCGGGGGGGAGCAATGAGCAGTTCTTC

j_gene: TRBJ2-1
v_gene: TRBV7-2
abundance: -
d_gene: -
CDR3aa: CASSLKGGSEQFF
CDR3nt: TGTGCCAGCAGCTTAAAGGGGGGGAGTGAGCAGTTCTTC

j_gene: TRBJ2-7
v_gene: TRBV12-3/TRBV12-4
abundance: few
d_gene: TRBD1
CDR3aa: CASKGGRDSSSYEQYF
CDR3nt: TGTGCCAGCAAAGGGGGACGGGACAGCAGCTCCTACGAGCAGTACTTC

j_gene: TRBJ1-6
v_gene: TRBV15
abundance: -
d_gene: -
CDR3aa: CATSRKQGSSPLHF
CDR3nt: TGTGCCACCAGCAGAAAACAGGGAAGTTCACCCCTCCACTTT

j_gene: TRBJ1-6
v_gene: TRBV28
abundance: -
d_gene: -
CDR3aa: CASSGDWALYSPLHF
CDR3nt: TGTGCCAGCAGTGGGGACTGGGCCCTATATTCACCCCTCCACTTT

j_gene: TRBJ2-5
v_gene: TRBV28
abundance: -
d_gene: TRBD1
CDR3aa: CASRRTGGRETQYF
CDR3nt: TGTGCCAGCAGGCGGACAGGGGGCAGAGAGACCCAGTACTTC

j_gene: TRBJ1-3
v_gene: TRBV29-1
abundance: large
d_gene: TRBD1
CDR3aa: CSVEDWDRGRFGNTIYF
CDR3nt: TGCAGCGTTGAAGATTGGGACAGGGGGCGGTTCGGAAACACCATATATTTT

j_gene: TRBJ1-5
v_gene: TRBV27
abundance: -
d_gene: -
CDR3aa: CASSFGADNQPQHF
CDR3nt: TGTGCCAGCAGTTTTGGGGCAGATAATCAGCCCCAGCATTTT

j_gene: TRBJ2-3
v_gene: TRBV5-1
abundance: -
d_gene: TRBD1
CDR3aa: CASSIIQGATDTQYF
CDR3nt: TGCGCCAGCAGCATTATCCAGGGGGCGACAGATACGCAGTATTTT

j_gene: TRBJ1-6
v_gene: TRBV20-1
abundance: -
d_gene: TRBD1
CDR3aa: CSASQVDRDNSPLHF
CDR3nt: TGCAGTGCTAGCCAAGTTGACAGGGATAATTCACCCCTCCACTTT

j_gene: TRBJ1-2
v_gene: TRBV25-1
abundance: few
d_gene: -
CDR3aa: CASRRGIYGYTF
CDR3nt: TGTGCCAGCAGGAGGGGAATCTATGGCTACACCTTC